This passage covers 23 T cell receptor beta chains from one sample sequenced in a study of T-cell memory formation after mild COVID-19. TCRdb called the 5' RACE reads again in MiXCR, with one record for every CDR3 protein. The sample lists about 390,000 distinct CDR3 sequences; roughly 21% were seen once. Specimen: PBMCs or a T cell subset sorted from them (not recorded which). Receptors were obtained from an adult woman who had mild COVID-19 (a few samples of this study predate the infection). Cell type and time point are not known.

This clonotype was seen a handful of times. V is TRBV7-8 and J is TRBJ2-2; possibly TRBD1 for D (5 bases). Trimming took off 5 bases at V and 4 bases at J, with 17 bases between the two ends. Germline values: CDR1 SGHVS, CDR2 FQNEAQ. The CDR3 loop spans 16 amino acids. CDR3 region: CASSLPGRVGTGELFF. The CDR3 DNA reads TGTGCCAGCAGCCTACCGGGCAGGGTCGGCACCGGGGAGCTGTTTTTT.

This clonotype was observed a handful of times. This chain joins TRBV15 and TRBJ1-2; TRBD1 matches 8 bases. The CDR3 is 13 residues long. V was pared by 5 bases and J by 4 bases, with 3 bases of the junction left unmatched. The germline gives CDR1 LNHNV, CDR2 YYDKDF (reference sequence). Here the CDR3 reads CATSGGQGYGYTF. In DNA, the CDR3 is TGTGCCACCAGCGGTGGACAGGGCTATGGCTACACCTTC.

This clonotype was seen a few times. The chain has TRBV3-1 and TRBJ1-5; no firm D call. This CDR3 comprises 15 residues. Germline CDR1 and CDR2: LGHDT and YNNKEL (reference sequence). Trimming pared 1 base from V and 4 bases from J, leaving 11 bases between. In DNA, the CDR3 is TGTGCCAGCAGCCAAGGCCACAGTAAGAATCAGCCCCAGCATTTT. This sequence encodes CASSQGHSKNQPQHF.

V gene TRBV7-2 combines with J gene TRBJ2-5, with 9 bases identical to TRBD1. Per germline, CDR1 SGHTA and CDR2 FQGNSA. Trimming cost V 4 bases and J 5 bases; bases outside gene matches: 5. There are 14 residues in the CDR3. CDR3 residues: CASSYTGGGETQYF. In DNA form, the CDR3 reads TGTGCCAGCAGCTACACAGGGGGCGGGGAGACCCAGTACTTC.

The V and J genes are TRBV7-2 and TRBJ2-1, with 9 bases identical to TRBD1. CDR3 length equals 15 residues. In germline, CDR1 is SGHTA, CDR2 FQGNSA. The junction had 6 bases not matched to a gene; V was cut back by 2 bases and J by 7 bases. This CDR3 is CASSLLDRGDNEQFF. DNA for the CDR3: TGTGCCAGCAGCTTATTGGACAGGGGTGATAATGAGCAGTTCTTC.

The chain is built from TRBV6-5 and TRBJ2-1; 9 positions agree with TRBD2. CDR1 is MNHEY, CDR2 SVGAGI, per germline. V was clipped by 3 bases and J by 7 bases; unmatched bases: 1. CDR3 length equals 13 residues. The CDR3 loop is CASSYTSGNEQFF. The CDR3 coding sequence is TGTGCCAGCAGTTATACTAGCGGGAATGAGCAGTTCTTC.

The V and J genes are TRBV4-3 and TRBJ2-1, with a weak D call TRBD2 (6 bases). Per the germline V gene, CDR1 is LGHNA and CDR2 is YSLEER. The CDR3 has 12 amino acids. V shed 3 bases and J shed 10 bases, with 10 bases lying between them. The DNA of the CDR3 is TGCGCCAGCAGCCAGACTAGAAGGGAGCAGTTCTTC. Translating it yields CASSQTRREQFF.

This clonotype has only one observation. This chain uses TRBV19 with TRBJ1-6; D is possibly TRBD1 (5 bases). The V and J ends lost 8 bases and 5 bases respectively, with 13 bases between them. CDR1 is LNHDA and CDR2 is SQIVND in the germline V gene (reference sequence). This CDR3 is built from 14 residues. CDR3: CASGTRENNSPLHF. CDR3 nucleotides: TGTGCCAGTGGAACCAGGGAGAATAATTCACCCCTCCACTTT.

The chain links TRBV12-3 or TRBV12-4 to TRBJ1-4, with 8 bases aligning to TRBD1. V shed 5 bases, J shed 10 bases, and the junction held 12 bases outside the gene matches. This CDR3 has 15 amino acids. The chain's CDR3 is CASSLGGQDPVKLFF. The CDR3 DNA follows: TGTGCCAGCAGTCTAGGGGGACAGGACCCAGTAAAACTGTTTTTT.

This clonotype was counted ten times or more. This chain joins TRBV25-1 and TRBJ2-5; D not certain. V gave up 3 bases and J gave up 13 bases, with 6 bases separating them. The germline V gene has CDR1 MGHDK and CDR2 SYGVNS. The CDR3 covers 9 residues. The DNA of the CDR3 is TGTGCCAGCAGTGATCCTCCGTACTTC. Translation: CASSDPPYF.

The gene calls are TRBV28 and TRBJ2-3; D is unclear. The germline V gene encodes CDR1 MDHEN and CDR2 SYDVKM. The ends were cut back, 5 bases at V and 4 bases at J, with 10 bases in the middle. This CDR3 contains 13 residues. DNA of the CDR3: TGTGCCAGCAGTAACCGGGCCCCAGATACGCAGTATTTT. Translating it yields CASSNRAPDTQYF.

V usage is TRBV12-3 or TRBV12-4 and J usage is TRBJ2-7; D is perhaps TRBD2 (5 bases). The CDR3 covers 14 residues. V was cut by 5 bases and J by 2 bases, with 13 bases left in between. As DNA, the CDR3 is TGTGCCAGCAGTCACCGGGAATTGGCCTACGAGCAGTACTTC. Residues: CASSHRELAYEQYF.

The CDR3: CAISESWEATYEQYF. CDR3 sequence (DNA): TGTGCCATCAGTGAGTCTTGGGAAGCGACGTACGAGCAGTACTTC. The chain joins TRBV10-3 to TRBJ2-7; D is undetermined. The CDR3 spans 15 residues. Germline V gene sequence: CDR1 ENHRY, CDR2 SYGVKD. V shed 0 bases and J shed 4 bases, with 13 bases lying between them.

This clonotype showed up just a few times. The chain carries TRBV20-1 and TRBJ1-5; perhaps TRBD1 as D (5 bases). The germline gives CDR1 DFQATT, CDR2 SNEGSKA (reference sequence). CDR3 length equals 14 residues. Deletions cut 6 bases from V and 4 bases from J, with 16 bases between. Here the CDR3 DNA reads TGCAGTGCCGGGGACGGCAGGGATAATCAGCCCCAGCATTTT. It codes for CSAGDGRDNQPQHF.

The chain is built from TRBV5-1 and TRBJ2-5, with 7 positions matching TRBD2. Germline loops: CDR1 SGHRS, CDR2 YFSETQ. The trim removed 4 bases at V and 5 bases at J, leaving 17 bases unmatched. The CDR3 extends over 17 amino acids. This chain's CDR3 is CASSLRPSGEGLETQYF. The CDR3 bases are TGCGCCAGCAGCCTAAGACCTAGCGGAGAGGGCCTGGAGACCCAGTACTTC.

V is TRBV7-9 and J is TRBJ1-1, with 7 positions matching TRBD1. There are 14 residues in the CDR3. V shed 8 bases and J 0 bases; nucleotides not matched to a gene: 6. The V gene's germline CDR1 is SEHNR and CDR2 FQNEAQ (reference sequence). CDR3 DNA sequence: TGTGCCAGCTTGACAGGGACCATGAACACTGAAGCTTTCTTT. It specifies CASLTGTMNTEAFF.

This clonotype was detected only a few times. J is TRBJ2-5 and V is TRBV19; no clear D. Trimming pared 5 bases from V and 2 bases from J, leaving 9 bases between. Germline CDR1 and CDR2: LNHDA and SQIVND (reference sequence). The CDR3 runs 13 residues. DNA of the CDR3: TGTGCCAGTAGTTATGACGAGCAAGAGACCCAGTACTTC. Amino acid sequence: CASSYDEQETQYF.

There are a few counts of this clonotype. This chain joins TRBV10-3 and TRBJ1-1; D might be TRBD1 (5 bases). V shed 6 bases and J shed 1 base, with 12 bases lying between them. Germline values: CDR1 ENHRY, CDR2 SYGVKD. This CDR3 comprises 14 residues. The CDR3 DNA sequence: TGTGCCATCAGCGAGGGGCGGAAGAACACTGAAGCTTTCTTT. Amino acid sequence: CAISEGRKNTEAFF.

The gene calls are TRBV20-1 and TRBJ1-1, with D possibly being TRBD1 (6 bases). Germline assignment: CDR1 DFQATT and CDR2 SNEGSKA (reference sequence). V was shortened by 5 bases and J by 1 base, with 11 bases between the two germline ends. The CDR3 is 13 residues long. The CDR3 nucleotides read TGCAGTGCTCTACAGGACAGGAACACTGAAGCTTTCTTT. Protein sequence: CSALQDRNTEAFF.

The table lists this clonotype with a few counts. The chain uses TRBV12-3 or TRBV12-4 and TRBJ2-1, with D maybe TRBD1 (6 bases). The CDR3 loop spans 14 amino acids. V was pared by 2 bases and J by 5 bases, with 10 bases between. As DNA, the CDR3 is TGTGCCAGCAGTTTATACGCAGGGGACAATGAGCAGTTCTTC. Its translation is CASSLYAGDNEQFF.

The chain uses TRBV21-1 and TRBJ1-1; TRBD1 reflects the table's D call only, with no check against the DNA. TRBV21-1 counts as a pseudogene. The CDR3 runs to 14 residues. CDR3: CASRSGELNTEAFF. In DNA, the CDR3 is TGTGCCAGCAGATCAGGGGAGTTGAACACTGAAGCTTTCTTT.

The chain recombines TRBV12-3 or TRBV12-4 with TRBJ2-2; 7 nucleotides agree with TRBD1. The CDR3 has 14 residues. V gave up 6 bases and J gave up 6 bases; unmatched junction bases: 7. The CDR3 nucleotides are TGTGCCAGCAGGAGACAGGGATCTGCCGGGGAGCTGTTTTTT. As protein: CASRRQGSAGELFF.

There are many counts of this clonotype. The V gene is TRBV5-5, the J gene TRBJ2-6; 7 positions agree with TRBD1. The CDR3 contains 17 residues. With 0 bases clipped from V and 0 bases from J, the junction kept 3 bases outside the gene matches. Germline V CDR1 and CDR2: SGHKS, YYEKEE (reference sequence). Here the CDR3 DNA reads TGTGCCAGCAGCTTGGAGGGACAGAACTCTGGGGCCAACGTCCTGACTTTC. As protein: CASSLEGQNSGANVLTF.